This is a list of T cell receptor beta chains from one sample in a study of breast tumors, draining lymph nodes, adjacent tissues. Each CDR3 protein is one row after TCRdb ran MiXCR on the multiplex PCR reads. The sample holds about 180,000 distinct CDR3 sequences; 25% to 40% are singletons and the top ten take about 4.1%. The source material was axillary lymph node tissue. These receptors were obtained from a female donor with breast cancer. Some clones in this sample may be carry-over from other donors' samples. The conserved cysteine and the conserved F or W are not part of the CDR3 here. A D gene is named only where the DNA matches it firmly.

len: 15
d_gene: TRBD2
v_gene: TRBV3-1
j_gene: TRBJ2-5
CDR3aa: ASSQGGLAGGVETQY

len: 11
d_gene: TRBD2
v_gene: TRBV19
j_gene: TRBJ2-4
CDR3aa: ASRGAGGDGGD

len: 10
d_gene: NA
v_gene: TRBV25-1
j_gene: TRBJ2-5
CDR3aa: ASSEEQETQY

len: 13
d_gene: NA
v_gene: TRBV7-2
j_gene: TRBJ2-2
CDR3aa: ASKQIADNTGELF

len: 12
d_gene: NA
v_gene: TRBV6-1
j_gene: TRBJ2-7
CDR3aa: ASTREGTNYEQY

len: 14
d_gene: TRBD2
v_gene: TRBV3-1
j_gene: TRBJ2-3
CDR3aa: ASSIKSGGAGDTQY

len: 11
d_gene: NA
v_gene: TRBV4-1
j_gene: TRBJ2-5
CDR3aa: ASSQERGETQY

len: 12
d_gene: TRBD2
v_gene: TRBV9
j_gene: TRBJ2-7
CDR3aa: ASSASGRGREQY

len: 12
d_gene: TRBD1
v_gene: TRBV20-1
j_gene: TRBJ2-5
CDR3aa: SVSRPQGKATQY

len: 13
d_gene: TRBD2
v_gene: TRBV25-1
j_gene: TRBJ2-7
CDR3aa: ASSEYAGGGYEQY

len: 11
d_gene: NA
v_gene: TRBV9
j_gene: TRBJ2-7
CDR3aa: ASSVGVDYEQY

len: 13
d_gene: NA
v_gene: TRBV2
j_gene: TRBJ1-2
CDR3aa: ASSSDSLFNYGYT

len: 11
d_gene: TRBD2
v_gene: TRBV3-1
j_gene: TRBJ2-2
CDR3aa: ASSLSGSGELF

len: 13
d_gene: TRBD2
v_gene: TRBV13
j_gene: TRBJ2-3
CDR3aa: ASLNRGGRADTQY

len: 12
d_gene: TRBD1
v_gene: TRBV19
j_gene: TRBJ1-4
CDR3aa: ASSIRDSNEKLF

len: 13
d_gene: NA
v_gene: TRBV7-3
j_gene: TRBJ1-2
CDR3aa: ASSPPGQEFYGYP

len: 11
d_gene: NA
v_gene: TRBV29-1
j_gene: TRBJ1-1
CDR3aa: SVPSPGDTEAF

len: 12
d_gene: NA
v_gene: TRBV7-2
j_gene: TRBJ2-5
CDR3aa: ASSLLRSQGTQY

len: 13
d_gene: NA
v_gene: TRBV7-3
j_gene: TRBJ2-1
CDR3aa: ASSRQGGSYNEQF

len: 12
d_gene: NA
v_gene: TRBV10-3
j_gene: TRBJ1-4
CDR3aa: AGGGGPTNEKLF

len: 14
d_gene: TRBD1
v_gene: TRBV4-3
j_gene: TRBJ1-6
CDR3aa: ASSQGTDRVSSPLH

len: 18
d_gene: TRBD2
v_gene: TRBV15
j_gene: TRBJ2-2
CDR3aa: ATSGRPLIAGLSNTGELF

len: 15
d_gene: TRBD1
v_gene: TRBV24-1
j_gene: TRBJ2-7
CDR3aa: ATSDRAGTGVPHEQY

len: 12
d_gene: NA
v_gene: TRBV18
j_gene: TRBJ1-5
CDR3aa: ASSVGQLYQPQH

len: 13
d_gene: NA
v_gene: TRBV7-8
j_gene: TRBJ1-2
CDR3aa: ASSLGAGVPYGYP

len: 12
d_gene: NA
v_gene: TRBV19
j_gene: TRBJ2-2
CDR3aa: ASRGAWNTGELF

len: 12
d_gene: NA
v_gene: TRBV19
j_gene: TRBJ1-2
CDR3aa: ASVRTATNYGYT

len: 10
d_gene: NA
v_gene: TRBV20-1
j_gene: TRBJ2-3
CDR3aa: SAIGRSDTQY

len: 13
d_gene: TRBD1
v_gene: TRBV27
j_gene: TRBJ2-2
CDR3aa: ASSFRTGGTGELF

len: 11
d_gene: NA
v_gene: TRBV10-3
j_gene: TRBJ1-5
CDR3aa: AIGGASNQPQH

len: 11
d_gene: TRBD2
v_gene: TRBV6-2/TRBV6-3
j_gene: TRBJ2-7
CDR3aa: ASSYPTSFEQY

len: 14
d_gene: NA
v_gene: TRBV6-1
j_gene: TRBJ2-5
CDR3aa: ASSEEALSIRKTQY

len: 12
d_gene: NA
v_gene: TRBV5-8
j_gene: TRBJ2-1
CDR3aa: ASSLDTSSNEQF

len: 17
d_gene: NA
v_gene: TRBV6-9
j_gene: TRBJ2-2
CDR3aa: ASSYPETGPRTNTGELF

len: 11
d_gene: NA
v_gene: TRBV6-6
j_gene: TRBJ2-3
CDR3aa: ASSYPTANTQY

len: 13
d_gene: NA
v_gene: TRBV27
j_gene: TRBJ1-1
CDR3aa: ASSFLGQLNTEAF

len: 14
d_gene: NA
v_gene: TRBV4-1
j_gene: TRBJ2-5
CDR3aa: ASSQAPGPMGRTQY

len: 13
d_gene: NA
v_gene: TRBV4-1
j_gene: TRBJ1-3
CDR3aa: ASSPWTASGNTIY

len: 8
d_gene: TRBD2
v_gene: TRBV7-3
j_gene: TRBJ2-7
CDR3aa: ASTPGGQY

len: 11
d_gene: NA
v_gene: TRBV27
j_gene: TRBJ1-5
CDR3aa: ASSRGQHQPQH

len: 11
d_gene: NA
v_gene: TRBV19
j_gene: TRBJ2-3
CDR3aa: ASSIQGSNTQY

len: 10
d_gene: TRBD1
v_gene: TRBV7-9
j_gene: TRBJ1-1
CDR3aa: ASNRGGGEAF

len: 16
d_gene: TRBD1
v_gene: TRBV2
j_gene: TRBJ1-5
CDR3aa: ASSEAGTGGVSNQPQR

len: 13
d_gene: NA
v_gene: TRBV5-1
j_gene: TRBJ1-3
CDR3aa: ATSPAGHPGNTIY

len: 14
d_gene: TRBD1
v_gene: TRBV7-8
j_gene: TRBJ2-2
CDR3aa: ASSGGTGGNTGELF

len: 8
d_gene: NA
v_gene: TRBV4-3
j_gene: TRBJ2-7
CDR3aa: AIYGLASY

len: 14
d_gene: NA
v_gene: TRBV15
j_gene: TRBJ2-2
CDR3aa: ATSSGEVAGTGELF

len: 12
d_gene: TRBD2
v_gene: TRBV5-1
j_gene: TRBJ2-7
CDR3aa: ASSWGGGGYEQY

len: 12
d_gene: TRBD2
v_gene: TRBV20-1
j_gene: TRBJ2-1
CDR3aa: SAHGLAGFNEQF

len: 9
d_gene: NA
v_gene: TRBV20-1
j_gene: TRBJ2-5
CDR3aa: SARLGETQS